The entry below gives a single TCR beta chain sequence along with its context. Its antigen is as yet unknown. The data stem from a study of T cell repertoires in cytomegalovirus infection. For the study at large: Through public TCR beta signatures, both CMV infection and matching HLA type were indicated. Study-wide results and caveats: Public TCR beta family frequency separated CMV-and-HLA carriers, including in an independent cohort. Across the ex vivo response, the dominant clonotypes were HLA-C-restricted CMV-specific TCR beta clonotypes.

TCRdb reprocessed the reads via MiXCR and lists one record per CDR3 protein. Among around 550,000 distinct CDR3 sequences listed, 26% were seen once. The CDR3 totals 13 residues. Germline V gene lookup returns CDR1 SGHAT and CDR2 FQNNGV. V was clipped by 6 bases and J by 7 bases, with 15 bases between them. J is TRBJ2-5 and V is TRBV11-2; tentatively, D is TRBD1 (6 bases). The receptor was derived from a human donor in good health (CMV status not recorded). Some clones in this sample may be carry-over from other donors' samples. Sequenced sample: PBMCs. For the CDR3, the DNA is TGTGCCAGCAGTCCAGGGGTTGACGGGACCCAGTACTTC. Translation gives CASSPGVDGTQYF.